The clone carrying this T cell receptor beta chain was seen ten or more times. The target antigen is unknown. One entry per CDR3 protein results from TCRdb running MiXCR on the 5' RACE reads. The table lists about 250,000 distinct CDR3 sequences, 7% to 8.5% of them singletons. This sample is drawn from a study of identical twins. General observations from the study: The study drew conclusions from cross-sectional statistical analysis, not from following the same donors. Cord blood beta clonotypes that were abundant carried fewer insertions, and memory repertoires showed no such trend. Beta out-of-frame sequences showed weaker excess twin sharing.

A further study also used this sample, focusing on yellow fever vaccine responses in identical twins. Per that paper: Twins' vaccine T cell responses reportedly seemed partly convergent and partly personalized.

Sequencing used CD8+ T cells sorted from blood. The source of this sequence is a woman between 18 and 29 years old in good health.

In DNA, the CDR3 is TGTGCCAGCAGCGTAGGGGTGACAGACGTTCAGTACTTC. Translation: CASSVGVTDVQYF. The chain recombines TRBV9 with TRBJ2-4; possible D gene TRBD1, 5 bases. This CDR3 has 13 residues. Between the trimmed V and J ends, which lost 0 bases and 11 bases, there was a span of 12 bases. Germline CDR1 SGDLS, CDR2 YYNGEE.